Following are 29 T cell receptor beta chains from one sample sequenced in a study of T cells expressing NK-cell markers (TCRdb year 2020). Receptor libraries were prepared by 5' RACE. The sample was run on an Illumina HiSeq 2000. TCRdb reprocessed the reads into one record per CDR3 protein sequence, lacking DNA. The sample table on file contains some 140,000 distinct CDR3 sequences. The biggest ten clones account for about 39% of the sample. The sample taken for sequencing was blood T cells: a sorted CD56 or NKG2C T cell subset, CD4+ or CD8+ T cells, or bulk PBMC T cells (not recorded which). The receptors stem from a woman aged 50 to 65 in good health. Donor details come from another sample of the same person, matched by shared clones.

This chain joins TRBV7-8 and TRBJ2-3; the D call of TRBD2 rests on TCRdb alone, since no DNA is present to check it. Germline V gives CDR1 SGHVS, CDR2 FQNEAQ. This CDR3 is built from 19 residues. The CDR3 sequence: CASSLGIAGFGAGTDTQYF.

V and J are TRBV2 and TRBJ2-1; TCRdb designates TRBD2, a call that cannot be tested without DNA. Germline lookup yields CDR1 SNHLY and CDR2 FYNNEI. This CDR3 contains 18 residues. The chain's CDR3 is CASRHSAASGTDDNEQFF.

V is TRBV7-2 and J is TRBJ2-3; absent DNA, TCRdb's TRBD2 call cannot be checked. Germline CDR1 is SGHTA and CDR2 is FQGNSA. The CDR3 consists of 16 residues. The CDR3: CASSRSKLADTDTQYF.

CDR3: CASSLDARATDTQYF. The chain has TRBV11-2 and TRBJ2-3. The CDR3 is 15 residues long. CDR1 is SGHAT, CDR2 FQNNGV, per germline.

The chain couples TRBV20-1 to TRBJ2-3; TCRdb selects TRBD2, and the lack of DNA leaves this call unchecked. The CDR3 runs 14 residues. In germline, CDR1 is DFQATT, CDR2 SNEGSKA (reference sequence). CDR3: CSARGLFYTDTQYF.

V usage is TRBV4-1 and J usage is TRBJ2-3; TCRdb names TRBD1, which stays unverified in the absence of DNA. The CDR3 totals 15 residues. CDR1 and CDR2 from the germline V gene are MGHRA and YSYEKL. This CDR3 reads CASSQDPGLTDTQYF.

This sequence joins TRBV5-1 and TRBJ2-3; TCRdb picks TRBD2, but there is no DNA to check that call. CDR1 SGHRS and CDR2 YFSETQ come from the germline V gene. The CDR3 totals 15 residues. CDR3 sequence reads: CASSSNSGSTDTQYF.

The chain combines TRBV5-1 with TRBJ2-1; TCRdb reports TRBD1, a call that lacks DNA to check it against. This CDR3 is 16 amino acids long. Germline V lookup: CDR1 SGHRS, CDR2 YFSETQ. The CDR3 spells CASSFGGQGADNEQFF.

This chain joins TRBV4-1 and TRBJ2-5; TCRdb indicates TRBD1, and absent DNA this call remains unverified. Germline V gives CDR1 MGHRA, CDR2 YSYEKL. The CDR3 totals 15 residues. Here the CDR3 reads CASSPGTADQETQYF.

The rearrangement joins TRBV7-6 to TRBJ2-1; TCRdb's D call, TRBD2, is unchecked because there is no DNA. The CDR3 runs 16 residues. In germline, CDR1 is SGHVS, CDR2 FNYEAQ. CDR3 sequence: CASTIGSGGINNEQFF.

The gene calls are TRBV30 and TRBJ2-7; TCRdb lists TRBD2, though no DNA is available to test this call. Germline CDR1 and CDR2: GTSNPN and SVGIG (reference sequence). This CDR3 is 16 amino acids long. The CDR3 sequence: CAWSLTSGSISYEQYF.

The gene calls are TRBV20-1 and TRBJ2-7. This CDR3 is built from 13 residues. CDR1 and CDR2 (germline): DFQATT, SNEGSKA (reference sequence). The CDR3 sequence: CSARDLRFYEQYF.

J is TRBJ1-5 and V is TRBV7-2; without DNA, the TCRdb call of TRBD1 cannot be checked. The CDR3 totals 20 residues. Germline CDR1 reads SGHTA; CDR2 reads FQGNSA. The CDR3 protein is CASSLLPGTDLSAGNQPQHF.

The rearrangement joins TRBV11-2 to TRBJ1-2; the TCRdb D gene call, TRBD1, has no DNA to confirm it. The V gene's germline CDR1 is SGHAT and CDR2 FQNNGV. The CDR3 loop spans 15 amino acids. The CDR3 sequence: CASSSFSGDSYGYTF.

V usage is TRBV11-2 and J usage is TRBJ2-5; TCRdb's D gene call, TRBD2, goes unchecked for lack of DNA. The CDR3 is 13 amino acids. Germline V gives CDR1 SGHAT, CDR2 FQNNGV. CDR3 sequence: CASSEAGDETQYF.

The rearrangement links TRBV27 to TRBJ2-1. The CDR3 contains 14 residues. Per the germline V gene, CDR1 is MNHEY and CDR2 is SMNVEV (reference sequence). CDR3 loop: CASRTLDGNHEQFF.

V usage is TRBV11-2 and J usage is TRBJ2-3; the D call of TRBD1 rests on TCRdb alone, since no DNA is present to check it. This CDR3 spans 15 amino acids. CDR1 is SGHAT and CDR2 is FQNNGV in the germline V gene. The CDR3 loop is CASSWDRESTDTQYF. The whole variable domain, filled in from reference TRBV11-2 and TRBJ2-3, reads EAGVAQSPRYKIIEKRQSVAFWCNPISGHATLYWYQQILGQGPKLLIQFQNNGVVDDSQLPKDRFSAERLKGVDSTLKIQPAKLEDSAVYLCASSWDRESTDTQYFGPGTRLTVL.

The CDR3 is CSALDRGWDTEAFF. The chain combines TRBV20-1 with TRBJ1-1; TCRdb's D call of TRBD1 is untestable without DNA. The germline gives CDR1 DFQATT, CDR2 SNEGSKA (reference sequence). CDR3 length equals 14 residues.

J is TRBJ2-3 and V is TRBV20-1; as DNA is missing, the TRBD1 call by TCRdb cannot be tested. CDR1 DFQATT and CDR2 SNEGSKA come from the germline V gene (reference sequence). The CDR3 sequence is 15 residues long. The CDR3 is CSARAPGQNTDTQYF.

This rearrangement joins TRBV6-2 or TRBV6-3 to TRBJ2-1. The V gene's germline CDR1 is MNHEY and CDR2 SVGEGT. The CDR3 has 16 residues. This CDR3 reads CASSYSISSSDNEQFF.

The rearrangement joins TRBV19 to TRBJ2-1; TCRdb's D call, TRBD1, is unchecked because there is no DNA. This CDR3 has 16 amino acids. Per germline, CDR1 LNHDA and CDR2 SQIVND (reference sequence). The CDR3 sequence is CASSPSSGTGVNEQFF.

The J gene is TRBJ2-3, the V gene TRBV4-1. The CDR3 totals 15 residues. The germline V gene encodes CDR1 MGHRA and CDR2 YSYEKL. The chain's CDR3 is CASSQDLGSLDTQYF.

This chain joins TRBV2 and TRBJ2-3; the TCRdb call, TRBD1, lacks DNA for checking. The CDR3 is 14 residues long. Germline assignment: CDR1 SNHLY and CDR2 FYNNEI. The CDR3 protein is CASSEAQPPDTQYF.

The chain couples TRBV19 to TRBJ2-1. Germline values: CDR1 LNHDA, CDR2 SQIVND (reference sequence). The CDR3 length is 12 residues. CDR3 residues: CASSRSGDEQFF.

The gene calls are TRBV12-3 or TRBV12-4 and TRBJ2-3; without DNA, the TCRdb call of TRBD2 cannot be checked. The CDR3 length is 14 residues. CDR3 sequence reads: CASSNSGGGDTQYF.

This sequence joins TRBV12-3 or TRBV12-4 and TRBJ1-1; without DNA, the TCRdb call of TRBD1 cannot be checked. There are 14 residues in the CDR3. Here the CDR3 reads CASRPTGMNTEAFF.

The CDR3 spells CATRPLAGSYEQYF. The genes are TRBV15 and TRBJ2-7; TCRdb's D call, TRBD2, is unchecked because there is no DNA. The CDR3 is 14 amino acids. Per the germline V gene, CDR1 is LNHNV and CDR2 is YYDKDF (reference sequence).

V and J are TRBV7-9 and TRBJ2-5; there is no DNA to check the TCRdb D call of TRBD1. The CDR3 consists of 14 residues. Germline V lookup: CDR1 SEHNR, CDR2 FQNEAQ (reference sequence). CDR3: CASGGQGFQETQYF.

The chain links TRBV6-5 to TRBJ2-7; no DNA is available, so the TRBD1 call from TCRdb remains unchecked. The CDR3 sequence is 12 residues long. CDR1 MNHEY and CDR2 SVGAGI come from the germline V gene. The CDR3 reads CATSYDSYEQYF.